This section outlines one T cell receptor beta chain sequence together with its context. The data stem from a study of shared clonotypes between healthy human individuals. CD45RO-negative, CCR7-positively selected cells formed the naive CD8 fraction, excluding terminally differentiated effector memory CD45RA+ cells. The CDR3 has 16 residues. In germline, CDR1 is LGHNA, CDR2 YSLEER. V lost 4 bases and J lost 3, with 15 bases in between. Some clones are missing from TCRdb's copy, which holds only in-frame ones; the method was immunoSEQ multiplex PCR. This table holds approximately 1.9 million clones, just over 90% found once.

This chain links TRBV4-3 with TRBJ1-4, with a weak D call TRBD1 (6 bases). The clonotype originates from a man between 18 and 29 years old in good health. Some clones in this sample may be carry-over from other donors' samples. Sequencing was performed on naive CD8+ T cells from PBMCs. The CDR3 region is CASSLGTGFSNEKLFF. The CDR3 region has the DNA TGCGCCAGCAGCCTAGGAACAGGGTTTTCTAATGAAAAACTGTTTTTT.